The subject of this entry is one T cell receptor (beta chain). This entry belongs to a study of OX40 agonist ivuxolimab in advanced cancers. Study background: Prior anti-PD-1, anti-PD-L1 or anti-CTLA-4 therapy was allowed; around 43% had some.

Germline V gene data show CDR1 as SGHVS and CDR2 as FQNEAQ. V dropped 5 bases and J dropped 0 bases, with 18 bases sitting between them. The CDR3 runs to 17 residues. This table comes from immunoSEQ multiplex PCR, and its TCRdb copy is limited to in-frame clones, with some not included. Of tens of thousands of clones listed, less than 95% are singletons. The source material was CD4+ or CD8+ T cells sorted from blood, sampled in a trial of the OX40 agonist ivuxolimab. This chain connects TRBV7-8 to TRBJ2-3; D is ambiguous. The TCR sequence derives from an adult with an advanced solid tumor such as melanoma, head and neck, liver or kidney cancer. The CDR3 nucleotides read TGTGCCAGCAGCCTCACTGGGCGAGGTGATAGCACAGATACGCAGTATTTT. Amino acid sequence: CASSLTGRGDSTDTQYF.